Described below is a single T cell receptor (beta chain) sequence and its context. This entry is derived from a study of blood T cell repertoires in COVID-19. Trimming cost V 2 bases and J 3 bases; bases outside gene matches: 6. The CDR3 contains 16 residues. TCRdb keeps only in-frame clones here, not all; method: immunoSEQ multiplex PCR. The table shows roughly 87,000 clones, with roughly 80% occurring only once. The clonotype was recovered from a woman aged 60 to 75 with acute or convalescent COVID-19. Sequencing input: peripheral blood. V gene TRBV23-1 combines with J gene TRBJ2-5; 10 bases agree with TRBD1. TRBV23-1 is an open reading frame, and its role is uncertain. CDR3 sequence reads: CASSQTMDRGEETQYF. CDR3 sequence (DNA): TGCGCCAGCAGTCAAACGATGGACAGGGGGGAAGAGACCCAGTACTTC.